This TCR beta chain was sequenced during a study of cytomegalovirus exposure and HLA in healthy donors. The primer mix had 60 Vbeta and 13 Jbeta primers. Only in-frame clones appear in the TCRdb table, and some are missing; sequencing was by immunoSEQ multiplex PCR. The sample includes around 130,000 clones, approximately 82% of them seen just once. Study-level points and caveats: Reported findings show TCR beta sequences accurately forecast HLA-A and HLA-B alleles in most subjects. When a later analysis was performed, an Asian-associated ancestry cluster reportedly had fewer N-insertions than the roughly 690-donor mean. V- and J-gene trimming of TCR beta was linked (in a later analysis) to a missense DCLRE1C variant. Earlier analysis found most TCR beta V segments productive about 87% or about 30% of the time.

Of note for this clone: Its cognate antigen is unknown.

Input material: PBMCs. This receptor was identified in a boy younger than 10 in good health and CMV-seronegative.

The CDR3 DNA reads as TGCGCCAGCAGCCAAGATCTGGCGGGGGGTGTTGGTGAAAAACTGTTTTTT. Translating gives CASSQDLAGGVGEKLFF. The chain links TRBV4-3 to TRBJ1-4, with TRBD1 as a possible D gene (5 bases). This CDR3 comprises 17 residues. V lost 0 bases, J lost 7 bases, and 18 bases lay in between. The germline gives CDR1 LGHNA, CDR2 YSLEER.